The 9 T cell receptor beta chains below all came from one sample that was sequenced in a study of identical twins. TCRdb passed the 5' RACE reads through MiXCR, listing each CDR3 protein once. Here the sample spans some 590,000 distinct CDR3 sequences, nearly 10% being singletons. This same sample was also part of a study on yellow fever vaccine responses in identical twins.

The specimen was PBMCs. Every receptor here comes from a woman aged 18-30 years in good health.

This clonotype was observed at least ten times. The CDR3 coding sequence is TGTGCCAGCAGCTTAGTTCGGGCTAGCTCCTACAATGAGCAGTTCTTC. Protein sequence: CASSLVRASSYNEQFF. The chain joins TRBV11-2 to TRBJ2-1; D not certain. Between the trimmed V and J ends, which lost 1 base and 0 bases, there was a span of 10 bases. This CDR3 has 16 amino acids. Germline values: CDR1 SGHAT, CDR2 FQNNGV.

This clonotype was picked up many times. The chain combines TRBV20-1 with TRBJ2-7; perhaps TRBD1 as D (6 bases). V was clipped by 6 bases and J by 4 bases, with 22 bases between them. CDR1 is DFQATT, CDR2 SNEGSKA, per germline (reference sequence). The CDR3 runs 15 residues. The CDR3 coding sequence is TGCAGTGCCCTAACGCCGGGACAATCCCCTTACGAGCAGTACTTC. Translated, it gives CSALTPGQSPYEQYF.

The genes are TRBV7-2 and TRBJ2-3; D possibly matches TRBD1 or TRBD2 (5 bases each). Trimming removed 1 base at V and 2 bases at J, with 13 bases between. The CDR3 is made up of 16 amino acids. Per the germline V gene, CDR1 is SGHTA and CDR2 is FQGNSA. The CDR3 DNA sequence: TGTGCCAGCAGCTTAGGTATGGGACGGCACACAGATACGCAGTATTTT. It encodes CASSLGMGRHTDTQYF.

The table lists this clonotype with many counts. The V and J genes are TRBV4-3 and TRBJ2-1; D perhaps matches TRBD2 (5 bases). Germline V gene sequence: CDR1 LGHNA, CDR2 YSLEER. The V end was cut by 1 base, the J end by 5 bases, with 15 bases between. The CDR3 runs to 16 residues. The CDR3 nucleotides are TGCGCCAGCAGCCAAGGCTGGACTGTTACCGACAATGAGCAGTTCTTC. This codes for CASSQGWTVTDNEQFF.

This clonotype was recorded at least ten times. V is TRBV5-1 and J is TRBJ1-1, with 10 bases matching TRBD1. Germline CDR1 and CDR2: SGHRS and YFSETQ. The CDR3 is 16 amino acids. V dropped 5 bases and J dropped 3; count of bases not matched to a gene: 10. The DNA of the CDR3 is TGCGCCAGCAGAAGACAGGGGGCGGGGATAGACACTGAAGCTTTCTTT. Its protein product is CASRRQGAGIDTEAFF.

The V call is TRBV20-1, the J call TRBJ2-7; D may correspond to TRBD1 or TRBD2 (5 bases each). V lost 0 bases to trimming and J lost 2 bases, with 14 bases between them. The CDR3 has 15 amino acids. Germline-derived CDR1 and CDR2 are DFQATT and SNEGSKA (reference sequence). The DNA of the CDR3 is TGCAGTGCTAGAGATAGAGGGCAGGGCGCCTACGAGCAGTACTTC. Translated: CSARDRGQGAYEQYF.

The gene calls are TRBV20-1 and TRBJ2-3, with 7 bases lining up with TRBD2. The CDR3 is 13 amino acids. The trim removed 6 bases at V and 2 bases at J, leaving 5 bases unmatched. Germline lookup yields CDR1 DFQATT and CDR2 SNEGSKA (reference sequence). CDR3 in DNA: TGCAGTGCCCGGGACTACTACACAGATACGCAGTATTTT. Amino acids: CSARDYYTDTQYF.

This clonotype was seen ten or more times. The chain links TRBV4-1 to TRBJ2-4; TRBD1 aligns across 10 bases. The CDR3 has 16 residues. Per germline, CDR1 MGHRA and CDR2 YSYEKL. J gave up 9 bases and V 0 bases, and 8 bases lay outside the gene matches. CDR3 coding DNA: TGCGCCAGCAGCCAAGATGGGGCGGGGACAGGGGTCATTCAGTACTTC. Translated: CASSQDGAGTGVIQYF.

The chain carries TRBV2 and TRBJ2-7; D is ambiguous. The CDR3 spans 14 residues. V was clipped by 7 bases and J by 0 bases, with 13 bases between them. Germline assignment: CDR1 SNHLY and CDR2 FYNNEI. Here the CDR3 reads CASNFGSYSYEQYF. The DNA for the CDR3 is TGTGCCAGCAATTTCGGGTCTTACTCCTACGAGCAGTACTTC. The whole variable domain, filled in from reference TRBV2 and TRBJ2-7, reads EPEVTQTPSHQVTQMGQEVILRCVPISNHLYFYWYRQILGQKVEFLVSFYNNEISEKSEIFDDQFSVERPDGSNFTLKIRSTKLEDSAMYFCASNFGSYSYEQYFGPGTRLTVT.